The sequence of this T cell receptor beta chain was determined in a study of T cells after posttransplantation cyclophosphamide. Sampled 1 year posttransplant, controls received myeloablative marrow transplants, methotrexate and a calcineurin inhibitor. Study-wide points: Recipient CMV seropositivity and CMV reactivation strongly tracked TRB clonality. TRB overlap between skin or GI tissue T cells and blood was limited. Later blood repertoires were often dominated by clones from the donor CD8+ memory compartment.

Germline CDR1 and CDR2: LGHNA and YNFKEQ. This CDR3 has 12 amino acids. J lost 7 bases, V lost 3 bases, and 0 bases had no gene match. As to this clone: Its antigen is unknown.

Profiled with immunoSEQ multiplex PCR; TCRdb holds only in-frame clones, not every one. The table records about 16,000 clones, around 86% of them present only once. The chain combines TRBV4-2 with TRBJ2-1, with TRBD1 identical over 7 bases. Here the sequenced sample was PBMCs, taken after an allogeneic stem cell transplant with a calcineurin inhibitor and methotrexate. The receptor's source is a male patient aged 50 to 59 who received an allogeneic stem cell transplant from an unrelated donor, was CMV-positive, and had chronic GVHD only. The graft donor may be the source of some T cells. CDR3 in amino acids: CASSQTGNEQFF. As DNA, the CDR3 is TGTGCCAGCAGCCAGACAGGGAATGAGCAGTTCTTC.